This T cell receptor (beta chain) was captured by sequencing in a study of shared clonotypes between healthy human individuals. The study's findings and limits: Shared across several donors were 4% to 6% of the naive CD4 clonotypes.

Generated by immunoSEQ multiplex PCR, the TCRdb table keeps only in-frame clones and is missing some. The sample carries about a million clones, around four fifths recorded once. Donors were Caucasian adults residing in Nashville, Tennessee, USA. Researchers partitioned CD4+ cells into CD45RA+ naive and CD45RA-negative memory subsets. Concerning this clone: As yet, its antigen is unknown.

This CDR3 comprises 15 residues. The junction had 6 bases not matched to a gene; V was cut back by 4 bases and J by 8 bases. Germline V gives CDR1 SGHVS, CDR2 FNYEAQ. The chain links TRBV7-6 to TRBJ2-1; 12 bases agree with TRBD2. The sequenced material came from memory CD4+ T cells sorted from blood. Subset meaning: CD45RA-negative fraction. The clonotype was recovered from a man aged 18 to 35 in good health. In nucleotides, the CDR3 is TGTGCCAGCAGCTCGACTAGCGGGAGTGGCTATGAGCAGTTCTTC. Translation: CASSSTSGSGYEQFF.